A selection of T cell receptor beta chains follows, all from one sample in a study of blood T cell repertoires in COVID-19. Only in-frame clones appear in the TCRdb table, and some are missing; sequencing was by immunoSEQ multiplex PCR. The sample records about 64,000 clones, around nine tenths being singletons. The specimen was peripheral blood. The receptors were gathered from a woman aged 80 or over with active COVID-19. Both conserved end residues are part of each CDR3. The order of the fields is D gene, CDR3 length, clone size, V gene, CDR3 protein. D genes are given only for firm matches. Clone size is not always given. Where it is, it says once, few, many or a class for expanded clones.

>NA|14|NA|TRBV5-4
CASSLVADKETQYF
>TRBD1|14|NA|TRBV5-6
CASSKRDRGVTQYF
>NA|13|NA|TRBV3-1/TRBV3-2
CASSQARGDTQYF
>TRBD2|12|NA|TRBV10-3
CATKTSVNEQFF
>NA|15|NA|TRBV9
CASSAQLAPTDTQYF
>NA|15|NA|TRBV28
CASSPRGSPRETQYF
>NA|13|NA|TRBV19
CASRQGTREKLFF
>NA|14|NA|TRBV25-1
CASSQPGLQETQYF
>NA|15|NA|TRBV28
CASSSNRLRLGKLFF
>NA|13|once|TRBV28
CASSDLVDEKLFF
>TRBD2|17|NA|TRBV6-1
CASSVVSWRGYQETQYF
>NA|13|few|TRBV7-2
CASSTDSVGGYTF
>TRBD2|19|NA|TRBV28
CASSSYGGTSGRSQETQYF
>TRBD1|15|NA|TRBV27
CASSIGTGGLETQYF
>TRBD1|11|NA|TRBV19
CASKQGDGYTF
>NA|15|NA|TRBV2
CASSSDSSYNSPLHF
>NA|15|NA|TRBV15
CATSRDRRGNEKLFF
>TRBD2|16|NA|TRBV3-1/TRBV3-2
CASSQLSGGGTDTQYF
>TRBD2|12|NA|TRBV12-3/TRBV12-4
CALSTGGLELFF
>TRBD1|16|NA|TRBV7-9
CASSFLGQGETGELFF
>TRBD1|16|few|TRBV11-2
CASSLAPDREVQPQHF
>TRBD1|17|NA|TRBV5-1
CASSLGGPDPGANVLTF
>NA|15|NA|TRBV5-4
CASSYRWASQETQYF
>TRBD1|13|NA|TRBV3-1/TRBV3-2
CASSQSRDRGSHF
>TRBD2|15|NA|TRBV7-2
CASSFWRGADNEQFF
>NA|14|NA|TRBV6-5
CASSFSGVNQPQHF
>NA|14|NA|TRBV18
CASSPGEGNQPQHF
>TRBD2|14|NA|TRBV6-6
CASSLPPGGETQYF
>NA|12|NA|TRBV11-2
CASSEQDTEAFF
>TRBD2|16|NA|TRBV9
CASSAGGGLGGNEQFF
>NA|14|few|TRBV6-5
CASRNQAVDYGYTF
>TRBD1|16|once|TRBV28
CASSPFRTGGRETQYF